This T cell receptor beta chain appears in the sequencing data of a study of shared clonotypes between healthy human individuals. Clones were read by immunoSEQ multiplex PCR, and TCRdb kept only the in-frame ones, dropping some. The sample holds fewer than 3 million clones, 85% to 95% seen once. There were no recent acute infections or vaccinations among the donors, who were healthy HIV-negative adults. Each sample came from a Caucasian adult donor living in Nashville, Tennessee. Subsets obtained from CD4+ cells comprised CD45RA+ naive and CD45RA-negative memory cells. In germline, CDR1 is SGHRS, CDR2 YFSETQ. This CDR3 contains 16 residues. V lost 4 bases, J lost 2 bases, and 8 bases stayed unmatched.

The source material was naive CD4+ T cells from PBMCs. The subset is: CD45RA+ positively selected. V usage is TRBV5-1 and J usage is TRBJ2-1, with 8 bases fitting TRBD2. The TCR comes from a man between 18 and 29 years old in good health. Some clones in this sample may be carry-over from other donors' samples. The CDR3 region is CASSNVAGMAYNEQFF. The CDR3 DNA is TGCGCCAGCAGCAACGTAGCGGGAATGGCCTACAATGAGCAGTTCTTC.